The clone carrying this TCR beta chain was recorded only once. Its antigen is currently unknown. This specimen belongs to a study of cytomegalovirus exposure and HLA in healthy donors. Study summary: The same platform was used for the roughly 120 validation repertoires as for the 650 to 800 first-cohort repertoires, as reported in a later analysis. Findings and limits, study-wide: Within the 120 or so validation repertoires, first-cohort TCR clusters tended to co-occur, according to a later analysis. In vitro experiments confirmed that a few CMV-associated chains were specific for CMV antigens. Cytomegalovirus status was reportedly diagnosed by the classifier with high specificity and sensitivity.

CDR1 is SSHAT, CDR2 FNYEAQ, per germline (reference sequence). CDR3 length: 16 amino acids. V was trimmed by 3 bases and J by 1 base, leaving 13 bases between them. Sequenced by immunoSEQ multiplex PCR; TCRdb stores in-frame clones only, minus some. The sample records about 350,000 clones, about nine tenths being singletons. The receptor was derived from a woman under 40 in good health and CMV-seropositive. Material: PBMCs. The V and J genes are TRBV7-7 and TRBJ2-1; no reliable D call. CDR3 residues: CASSFGPASSYNEQFF. CDR3 nucleotide sequence: TGTGCCAGCAGCTTCGGTCCAGCCTCTTCCTACAATGAGCAGTTCTTC.